These 8 T cell receptor beta chains were all obtained from the same sample, sequenced in a study of cytomegalovirus exposure and HLA in healthy donors (dated by TCRdb to 2016 to 2017). The library was built by means of the immunoSEQ multiplex PCR assay. Held by TCRdb, this immuneACCESS table contains in-frame sequences only and omits some clones. Under half of the omission traces to an unresolved V gene where checked; the cause of the rest is unknown. The sample yields roughly 270,000 clones; approximately 87% were counted once. In total, the top ten clones hold 0.92% of the sample. Sequences were obtained from PBMCs. Source of these receptors: a woman aged 18-29 years in good health and CMV-seronegative.

The V call is TRBV5-1, the J call TRBJ2-1, with 10 bases lining up with TRBD2. The trim removed 4 bases at V and 4 bases at J, leaving 8 bases unmatched. Germline values: CDR1 SGHRS, CDR2 YFSETQ. The CDR3 has 16 residues. This CDR3 reads CASSLTSGEGYNEQFF. As DNA, the CDR3 is TGCGCCAGCAGCCTTACTAGCGGGGAAGGATACAATGAGCAGTTCTTC.

The chain uses TRBV6-5 and TRBJ1-1, with 8 bases identical to TRBD1. Germline-derived CDR1 and CDR2 are MNHEY and SVGAGI. Trimming removed 6 bases from V and 1 base from J; junction bases left unmatched: 7. The CDR3 runs 15 residues. CDR3: CASSADRGSNTEAFF. For the CDR3, the DNA is TGTGCCAGCAGCGCCGACAGGGGCTCGAACACTGAAGCTTTCTTT.

This clone was seen more than once but under ten times. The chain joins TRBV19 to TRBJ1-5; D possibly corresponds to TRBD1 (5 bases). The V end was cut by 3 bases, the J end by 5 bases, with 8 bases between. CDR1 and CDR2 from the germline V gene are LNHDA and SQIVND (reference sequence). The CDR3 length is 13 residues. This chain's CDR3 is CASSIREDQPQHF. The CDR3 DNA sequence: TGTGCCAGTAGTATCAGGGAAGATCAGCCCCAGCATTTT.

The chain carries TRBV6-1 and TRBJ1-2, with D hard to call. The CDR3 totals 12 residues. The V end was cut by 2 bases, the J end by 7 bases, with 8 bases between. The V gene's germline CDR1 is MNHNS and CDR2 SASEGT. CDR3 DNA: TGTGCCAGCAGTGAACCGGGTTTTGGCTACACCTTC. Translated: CASSEPGFGYTF.

V is TRBV4-2 and J is TRBJ2-4; weak D call: TRBD1 (6 bases). Germline-derived CDR1 and CDR2 are LGHNA and YNFKEQ. V was shortened by 1 base and J by 0 bases, with 7 bases between the two germline ends. The CDR3 runs 15 residues. In DNA, the CDR3 is TGTGCCAGCAGCCAAGCAGGGGTAGCCAAAAACATTCAGTACTTC. It yields the protein CASSQAGVAKNIQYF.

This clone was detected once. This sequence joins TRBV11-2 and TRBJ2-1; 11 nucleotides agree with TRBD2. Germline V lookup: CDR1 SGHAT, CDR2 FQNNGV. With V trimmed by 1 base and J by 6 bases, 2 bases remained unmatched. The CDR3 has 15 residues. The CDR3 nucleotides are TGTGCCAGCAGCTTAGGACTAGCGGGGAGCAATGAGCAGTTCTTC. Residues: CASSLGLAGSNEQFF.

The chain employs TRBV19 and TRBJ2-7; TRBD2 aligns across 11 bases. Germline V gene lookup returns CDR1 LNHDA and CDR2 SQIVND (reference sequence). V shed 5 bases, J shed 4 bases, and the junction held 1 base outside the gene matches. This CDR3 comprises 13 residues. For the CDR3, the DNA is TGTGCCAGTAGTGGGACTAGCGGTTACGAGCAGTACTTC. This sequence encodes CASSGTSGYEQYF.

The chain carries TRBV28 and TRBJ1-5; D possibly corresponds to TRBD1 (6 bases). In germline, CDR1 is MDHEN, CDR2 SYDVKM. V was shortened by 8 bases and J by 0 bases, with 14 bases between the two germline ends. The CDR3 spans 15 residues. The CDR3 region has the DNA TGTGCCAGCGGTACAGGGAGCGGTAGCAATCAGCCCCAGCATTTT. It translates to CASGTGSGSNQPQHF.